This TCR beta chain emerged from a study of CD4 T cells in relation to SARS-CoV-2 and coronaviruses. Study context: Convalescent patients were under 10 males and a few females; two were Hispanic. Crossreactive spike epitopes shared across donors were mapped to their HLA restriction.

The data were produced by immunoSEQ multiplex PCR, yet TCRdb's version contains in-frame clones alone and is incomplete. The sample holds some 35,000 clones, roughly 88% seen once. This clone was found a few times. Germline trimming cut 5 bases from V and 6 bases from J; bases unmatched to any gene: 9. Germline V gene lookup returns CDR1 MNHEY and CDR2 SMNVEV (reference sequence). There are 16 residues in the CDR3. The gene calls are TRBV27 and TRBJ1-6, with 8 bases matching TRBD1. The sequencing sample was made of memory CD4+ T cells from PBMCs. This sequence was found in an adult with COVID-19. The CDR3 DNA is TGTGCCAGCAGTCTACCTCAAACAGGGGGTAATTCACCCCTCCACTTT. Its translation is CASSLPQTGGNSPLHF.